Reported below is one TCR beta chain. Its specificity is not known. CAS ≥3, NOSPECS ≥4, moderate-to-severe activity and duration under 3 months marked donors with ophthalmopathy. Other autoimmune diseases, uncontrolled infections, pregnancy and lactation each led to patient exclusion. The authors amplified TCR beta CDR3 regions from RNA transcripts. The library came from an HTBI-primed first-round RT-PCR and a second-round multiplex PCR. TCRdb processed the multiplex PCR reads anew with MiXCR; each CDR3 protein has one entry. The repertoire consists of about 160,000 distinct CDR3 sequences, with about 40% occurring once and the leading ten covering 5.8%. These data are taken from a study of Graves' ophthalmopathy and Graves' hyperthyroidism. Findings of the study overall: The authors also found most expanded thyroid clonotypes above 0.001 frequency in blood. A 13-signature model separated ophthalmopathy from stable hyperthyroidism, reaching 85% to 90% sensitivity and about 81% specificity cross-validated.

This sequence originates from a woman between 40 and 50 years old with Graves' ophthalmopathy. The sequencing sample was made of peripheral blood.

Here the CDR3 reads CASSYSVLAGGREETQYF. The CDR3 bases are TGTGCCAGCAGTTACTCTGTTCTAGCGGGAGGGCGGGAAGAGACCCAGTACTTC. The chain couples TRBV6-5 to TRBJ2-5, with 12 bases fitting TRBD2. The CDR3 consists of 18 residues. V was pared by 0 bases and J by 3 bases, with 8 bases of the junction left unmatched. Per the germline V gene, CDR1 is MNHEY and CDR2 is SVGAGI.